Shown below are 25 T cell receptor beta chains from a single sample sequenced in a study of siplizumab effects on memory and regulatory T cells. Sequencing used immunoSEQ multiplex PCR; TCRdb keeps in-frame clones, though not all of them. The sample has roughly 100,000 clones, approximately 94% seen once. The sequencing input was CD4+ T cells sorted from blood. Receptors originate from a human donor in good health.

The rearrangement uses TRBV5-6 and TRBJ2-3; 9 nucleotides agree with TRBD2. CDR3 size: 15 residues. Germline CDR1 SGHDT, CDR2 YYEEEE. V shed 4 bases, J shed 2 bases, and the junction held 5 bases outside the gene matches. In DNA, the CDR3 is TGTGCCAGCAGCGTTACTAGCGGGTTCACAGATACGCAGTATTTT. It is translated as CASSVTSGFTDTQYF.

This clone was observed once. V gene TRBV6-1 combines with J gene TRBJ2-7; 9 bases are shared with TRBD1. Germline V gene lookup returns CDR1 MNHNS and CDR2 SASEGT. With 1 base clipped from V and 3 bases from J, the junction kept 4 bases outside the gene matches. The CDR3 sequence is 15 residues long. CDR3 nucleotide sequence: TGTGCCAGCAGTGAAGAGTGGACAGGGGTCTACGAGCAGTACTTC. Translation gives CASSEEWTGVYEQYF.

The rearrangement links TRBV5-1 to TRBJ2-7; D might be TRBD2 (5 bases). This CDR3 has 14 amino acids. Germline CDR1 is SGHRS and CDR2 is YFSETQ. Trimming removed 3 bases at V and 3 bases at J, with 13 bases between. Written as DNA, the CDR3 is TGCGCCAGCAGCTGGACCGTCCGGGGCTACGAGCAGTACTTC. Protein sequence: CASSWTVRGYEQYF.

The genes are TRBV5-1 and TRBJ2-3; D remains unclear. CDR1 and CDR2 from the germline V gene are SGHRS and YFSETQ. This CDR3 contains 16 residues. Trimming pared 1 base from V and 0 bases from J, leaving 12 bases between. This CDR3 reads CASSLLDPASTDTQYF. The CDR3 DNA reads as TGCGCCAGCAGCTTGTTAGACCCAGCTAGCACAGATACGCAGTATTTT.

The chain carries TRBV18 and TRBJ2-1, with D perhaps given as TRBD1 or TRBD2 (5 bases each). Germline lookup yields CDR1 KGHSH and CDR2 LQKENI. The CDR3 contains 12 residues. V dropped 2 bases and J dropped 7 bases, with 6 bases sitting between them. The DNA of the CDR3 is TGTGCCAGCTCACCATGGGGGAATGAGCAGTTCTTC. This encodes CASSPWGNEQFF.

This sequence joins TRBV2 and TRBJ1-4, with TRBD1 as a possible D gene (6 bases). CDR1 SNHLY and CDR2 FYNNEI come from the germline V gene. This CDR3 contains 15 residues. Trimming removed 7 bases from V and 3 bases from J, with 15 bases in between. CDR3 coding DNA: TGTGCCAGCATTTCAGGGGAATGGTCTAATGAAAAACTGTTTTTT. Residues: CASISGEWSNEKLFF.

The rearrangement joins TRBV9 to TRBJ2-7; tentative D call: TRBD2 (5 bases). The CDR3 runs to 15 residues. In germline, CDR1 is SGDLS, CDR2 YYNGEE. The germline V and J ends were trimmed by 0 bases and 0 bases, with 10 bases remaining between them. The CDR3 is CASSVAAGTSYEQYF. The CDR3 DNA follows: TGTGCCAGCAGCGTAGCTGCGGGTACCTCCTACGAGCAGTACTTC. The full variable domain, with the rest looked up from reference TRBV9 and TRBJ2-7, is DSGVTQTPKHLITATGQRVTLRCSPRSGDLSVYWYQQSLDQGLQFLIQYYNGEERAKGNILERFSAQQFPDLHSELNLSSLELGDSALYFCASSVAAGTSYEQYFGPGTRLTVT.

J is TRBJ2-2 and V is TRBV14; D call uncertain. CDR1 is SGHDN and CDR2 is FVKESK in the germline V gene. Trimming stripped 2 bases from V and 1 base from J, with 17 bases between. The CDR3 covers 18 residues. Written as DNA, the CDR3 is TGTGCCAGCAGCCAATTGAGATCTGGGTCGAAGAACACCGGGGAGCTGTTTTTT. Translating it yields CASSQLRSGSKNTGELFF.

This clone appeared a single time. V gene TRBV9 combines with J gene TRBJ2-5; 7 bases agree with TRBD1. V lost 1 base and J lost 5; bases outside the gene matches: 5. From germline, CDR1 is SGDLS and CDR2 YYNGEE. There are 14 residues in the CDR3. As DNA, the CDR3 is TGTGCCAGCAGCGTACAAACAGGGGACGAGACCCAGTACTTC. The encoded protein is CASSVQTGDETQYF.

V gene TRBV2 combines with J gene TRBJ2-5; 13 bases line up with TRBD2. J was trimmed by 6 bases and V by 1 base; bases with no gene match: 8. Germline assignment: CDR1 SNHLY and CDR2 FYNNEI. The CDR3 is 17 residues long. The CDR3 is CASSEGLAGGSPKTQYF. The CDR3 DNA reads TGTGCCAGCAGTGAAGGACTAGCGGGGGGCTCCCCTAAGACCCAGTACTTC.

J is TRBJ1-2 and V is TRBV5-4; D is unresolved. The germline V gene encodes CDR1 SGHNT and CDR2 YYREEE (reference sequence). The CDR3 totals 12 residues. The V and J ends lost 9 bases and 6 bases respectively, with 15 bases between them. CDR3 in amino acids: CATTTRTDGYTF. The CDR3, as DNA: TGTGCCACGACTACGAGGACGGATGGCTACACCTTC.

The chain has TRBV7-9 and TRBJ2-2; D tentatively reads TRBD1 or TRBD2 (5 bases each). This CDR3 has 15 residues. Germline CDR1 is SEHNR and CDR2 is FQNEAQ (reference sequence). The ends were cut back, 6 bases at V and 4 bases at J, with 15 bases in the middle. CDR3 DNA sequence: TGTGCCAGCAGTTTGTGGGGGTCAGCCACCGGGGAGCTGTTTTTT. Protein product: CASSLWGSATGELFF. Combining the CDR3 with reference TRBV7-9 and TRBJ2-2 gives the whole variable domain DTGVSQNPRHKITKRGQNVTFRCDPISEHNRLYWYRQTLGQGPEFLTYFQNEAQLEKSRLLSDRFSAERPKGSFSTLEIQRTEQGDSAMYLCASSLWGSATGELFFGEGSRLTVL.

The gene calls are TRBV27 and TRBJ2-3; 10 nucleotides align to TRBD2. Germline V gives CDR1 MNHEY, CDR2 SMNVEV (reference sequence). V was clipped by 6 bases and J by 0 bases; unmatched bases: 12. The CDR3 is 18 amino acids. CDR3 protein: CASSSYRLAGISTDTQYF. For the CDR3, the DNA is TGTGCCAGCAGCTCCTACCGACTAGCGGGCATCAGCACAGATACGCAGTATTTT.

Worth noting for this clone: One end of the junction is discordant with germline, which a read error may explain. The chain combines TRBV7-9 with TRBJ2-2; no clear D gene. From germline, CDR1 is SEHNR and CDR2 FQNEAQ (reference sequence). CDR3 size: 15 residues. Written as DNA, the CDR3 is TGTGCCAGCAACTTACTAATACCGAACACCGGGGAGCTGTTTTTT. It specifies CASNLLIPNTGELFF.

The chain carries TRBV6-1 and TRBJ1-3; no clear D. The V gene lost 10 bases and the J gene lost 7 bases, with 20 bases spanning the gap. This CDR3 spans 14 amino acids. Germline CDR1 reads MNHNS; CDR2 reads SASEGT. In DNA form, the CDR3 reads TGTGCCATCAGAGGGTATGATAAGAGCAACACCATATATTTT. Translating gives CAIRGYDKSNTIYF.

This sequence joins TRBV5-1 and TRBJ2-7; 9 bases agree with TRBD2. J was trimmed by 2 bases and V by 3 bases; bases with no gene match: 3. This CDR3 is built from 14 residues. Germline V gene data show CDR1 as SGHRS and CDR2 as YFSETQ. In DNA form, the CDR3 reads TGCGCCAGCAGCTCTAGCGGGGCGACCTACGAGCAGTACTTC. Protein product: CASSSSGATYEQYF.

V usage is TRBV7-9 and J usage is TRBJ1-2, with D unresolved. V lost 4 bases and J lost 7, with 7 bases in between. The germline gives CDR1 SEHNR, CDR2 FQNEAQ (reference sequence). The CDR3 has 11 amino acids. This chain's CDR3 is CASSSVLGYTF. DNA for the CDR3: TGTGCCAGCAGCTCGGTTCTTGGCTACACCTTC.

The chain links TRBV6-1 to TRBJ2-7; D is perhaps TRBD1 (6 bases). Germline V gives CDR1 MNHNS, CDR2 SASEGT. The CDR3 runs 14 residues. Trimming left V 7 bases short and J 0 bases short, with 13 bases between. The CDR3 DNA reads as TGTGCCAGCACTACAGGGACCTACTCCTACGAGCAGTACTTC. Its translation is CASTTGTYSYEQYF.

The CDR3 loop is CASSANRDSNSPLHF. The CDR3 region has the DNA TGTGCCAGCAGCGCAAACCGGGACAGCAATTCACCCCTCCACTTT. The chain is built from TRBV7-8 and TRBJ1-6; TRBD1 matches 7 bases. J was trimmed by 7 bases and V by 5 bases; bases with no gene match: 8. The CDR3 runs 15 residues. In germline, CDR1 is SGHVS, CDR2 FQNEAQ. The whole variable domain, remainder taken from reference TRBV7-8 and TRBJ1-6, is GAGVSQSPRYKVAKRGQDVALRCDPISGHVSLFWYQQALGQGPEFLTYFQNEAQLDKSGLPSDRFFAERPEGSVSTLKIQRTQQEDSAVYLCASSANRDSNSPLHFGNGTRLTVT.

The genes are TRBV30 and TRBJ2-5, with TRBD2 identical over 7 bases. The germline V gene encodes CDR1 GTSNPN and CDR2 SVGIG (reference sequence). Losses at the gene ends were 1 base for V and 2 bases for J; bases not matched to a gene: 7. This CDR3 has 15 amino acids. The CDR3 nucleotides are TGTGCCTGGAGTGCCAACGGGGGGAAACAAGAGACCCAGTACTTC. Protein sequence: CAWSANGGKQETQYF.

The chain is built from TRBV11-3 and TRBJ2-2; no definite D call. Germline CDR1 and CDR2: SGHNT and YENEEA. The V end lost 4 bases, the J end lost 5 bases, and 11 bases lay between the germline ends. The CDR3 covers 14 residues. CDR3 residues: CASSYLGRTGELFF. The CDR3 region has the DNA TGTGCCAGCAGCTACCTCGGACGAACCGGGGAGCTGTTTTTT.

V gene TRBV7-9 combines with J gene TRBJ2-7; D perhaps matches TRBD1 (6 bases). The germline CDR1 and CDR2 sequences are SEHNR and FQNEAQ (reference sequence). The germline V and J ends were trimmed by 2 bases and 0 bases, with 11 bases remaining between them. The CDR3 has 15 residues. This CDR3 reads CASSLRGTYSYEQYF. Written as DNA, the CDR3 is TGTGCCAGCAGCTTAAGGGGGACCTACTCCTACGAGCAGTACTTC.

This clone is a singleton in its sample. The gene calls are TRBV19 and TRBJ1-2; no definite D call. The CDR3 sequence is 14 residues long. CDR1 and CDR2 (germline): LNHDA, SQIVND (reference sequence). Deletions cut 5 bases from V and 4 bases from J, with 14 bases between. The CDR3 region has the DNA TGTGCCAGTAGTGCCACCTGGGTAGCCTATGGCTACACCTTC. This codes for CASSATWVAYGYTF.

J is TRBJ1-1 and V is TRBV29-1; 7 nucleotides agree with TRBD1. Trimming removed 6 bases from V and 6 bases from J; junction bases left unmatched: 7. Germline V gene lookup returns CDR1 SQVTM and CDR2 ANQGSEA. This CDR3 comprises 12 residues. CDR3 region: CSVTQGRAEAFF. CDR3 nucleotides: TGCAGCGTGACACAGGGGAGGGCTGAAGCTTTCTTT.

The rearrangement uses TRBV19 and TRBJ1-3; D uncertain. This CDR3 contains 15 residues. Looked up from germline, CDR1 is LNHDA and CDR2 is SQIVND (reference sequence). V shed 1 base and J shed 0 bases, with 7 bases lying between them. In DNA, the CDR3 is TGTGCCAGTAGTATAGCCGCCAGCTCTGGAAACACCATATATTTT. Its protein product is CASSIAASSGNTIYF.